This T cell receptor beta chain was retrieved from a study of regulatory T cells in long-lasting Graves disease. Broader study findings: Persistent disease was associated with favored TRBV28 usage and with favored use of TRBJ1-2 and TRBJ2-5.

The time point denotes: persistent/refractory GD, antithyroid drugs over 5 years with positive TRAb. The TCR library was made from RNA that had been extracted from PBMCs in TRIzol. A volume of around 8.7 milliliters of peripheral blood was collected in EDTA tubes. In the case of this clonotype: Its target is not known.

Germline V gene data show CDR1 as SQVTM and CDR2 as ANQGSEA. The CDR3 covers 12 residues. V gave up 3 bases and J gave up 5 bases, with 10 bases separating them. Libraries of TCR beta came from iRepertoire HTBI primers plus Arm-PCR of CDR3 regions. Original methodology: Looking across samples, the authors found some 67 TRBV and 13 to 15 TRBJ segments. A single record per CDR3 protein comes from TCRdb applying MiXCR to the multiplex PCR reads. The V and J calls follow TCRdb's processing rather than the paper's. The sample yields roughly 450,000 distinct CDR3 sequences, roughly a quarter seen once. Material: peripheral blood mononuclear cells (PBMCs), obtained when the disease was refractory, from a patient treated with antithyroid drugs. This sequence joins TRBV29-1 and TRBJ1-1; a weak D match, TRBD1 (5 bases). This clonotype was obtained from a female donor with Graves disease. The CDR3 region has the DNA TGCAGCGTTGAGGGGGTTGGAACTGAAGCTTTCTTT. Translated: CSVEGVGTEAFF.